This T cell receptor (beta chain) was found in a study of T cell responses to AZD1222 COVID-19 vaccine. About the research overall: The analysis combined second doses at about 4 or about 12 weeks. Study-wide points: Donor demographics were predominantly white British with a female majority; clonal diversity may be underestimated.

Regarding this clone: Its antigen is unknown.

The CDR3 runs 18 residues. In germline, CDR1 is LNHDA, CDR2 SQIVND (reference sequence). V lost 3 bases to trimming and J lost 1 base, with 21 bases between them. Profiled with immunoSEQ multiplex PCR; TCRdb holds only in-frame clones, not every one. The sample holds roughly 65,000 clones, almost 90% seen once. This chain connects TRBV19 to TRBJ1-1; D perhaps matches TRBD1 (6 bases). Material: peripheral blood, obtained on day 0 of AZD1222 vaccination. This sequence originates from an adult in good health. This CDR3 is CASSIIQGWIIGNTEAFF. The CDR3 DNA reads as TGTGCCAGTAGTATCATCCAGGGGTGGATTATCGGGAACACTGAAGCTTTCTTT.